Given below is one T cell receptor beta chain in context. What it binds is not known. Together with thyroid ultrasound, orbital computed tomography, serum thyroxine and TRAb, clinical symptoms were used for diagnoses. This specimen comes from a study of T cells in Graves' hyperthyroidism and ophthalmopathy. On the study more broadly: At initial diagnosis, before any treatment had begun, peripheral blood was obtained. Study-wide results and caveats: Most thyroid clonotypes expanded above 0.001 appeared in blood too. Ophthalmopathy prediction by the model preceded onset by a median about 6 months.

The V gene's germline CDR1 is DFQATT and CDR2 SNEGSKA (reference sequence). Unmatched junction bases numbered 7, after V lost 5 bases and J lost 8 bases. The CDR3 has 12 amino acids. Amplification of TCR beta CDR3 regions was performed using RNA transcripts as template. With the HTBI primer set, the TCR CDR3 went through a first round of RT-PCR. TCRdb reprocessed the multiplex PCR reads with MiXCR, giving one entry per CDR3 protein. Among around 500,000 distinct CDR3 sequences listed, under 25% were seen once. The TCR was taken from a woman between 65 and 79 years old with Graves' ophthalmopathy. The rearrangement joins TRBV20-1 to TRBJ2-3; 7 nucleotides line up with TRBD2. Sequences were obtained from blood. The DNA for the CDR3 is TGCAGTGCTGGGGGGGGAGCAGGTACGCAGTATTTT. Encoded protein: CSAGGGAGTQYF.